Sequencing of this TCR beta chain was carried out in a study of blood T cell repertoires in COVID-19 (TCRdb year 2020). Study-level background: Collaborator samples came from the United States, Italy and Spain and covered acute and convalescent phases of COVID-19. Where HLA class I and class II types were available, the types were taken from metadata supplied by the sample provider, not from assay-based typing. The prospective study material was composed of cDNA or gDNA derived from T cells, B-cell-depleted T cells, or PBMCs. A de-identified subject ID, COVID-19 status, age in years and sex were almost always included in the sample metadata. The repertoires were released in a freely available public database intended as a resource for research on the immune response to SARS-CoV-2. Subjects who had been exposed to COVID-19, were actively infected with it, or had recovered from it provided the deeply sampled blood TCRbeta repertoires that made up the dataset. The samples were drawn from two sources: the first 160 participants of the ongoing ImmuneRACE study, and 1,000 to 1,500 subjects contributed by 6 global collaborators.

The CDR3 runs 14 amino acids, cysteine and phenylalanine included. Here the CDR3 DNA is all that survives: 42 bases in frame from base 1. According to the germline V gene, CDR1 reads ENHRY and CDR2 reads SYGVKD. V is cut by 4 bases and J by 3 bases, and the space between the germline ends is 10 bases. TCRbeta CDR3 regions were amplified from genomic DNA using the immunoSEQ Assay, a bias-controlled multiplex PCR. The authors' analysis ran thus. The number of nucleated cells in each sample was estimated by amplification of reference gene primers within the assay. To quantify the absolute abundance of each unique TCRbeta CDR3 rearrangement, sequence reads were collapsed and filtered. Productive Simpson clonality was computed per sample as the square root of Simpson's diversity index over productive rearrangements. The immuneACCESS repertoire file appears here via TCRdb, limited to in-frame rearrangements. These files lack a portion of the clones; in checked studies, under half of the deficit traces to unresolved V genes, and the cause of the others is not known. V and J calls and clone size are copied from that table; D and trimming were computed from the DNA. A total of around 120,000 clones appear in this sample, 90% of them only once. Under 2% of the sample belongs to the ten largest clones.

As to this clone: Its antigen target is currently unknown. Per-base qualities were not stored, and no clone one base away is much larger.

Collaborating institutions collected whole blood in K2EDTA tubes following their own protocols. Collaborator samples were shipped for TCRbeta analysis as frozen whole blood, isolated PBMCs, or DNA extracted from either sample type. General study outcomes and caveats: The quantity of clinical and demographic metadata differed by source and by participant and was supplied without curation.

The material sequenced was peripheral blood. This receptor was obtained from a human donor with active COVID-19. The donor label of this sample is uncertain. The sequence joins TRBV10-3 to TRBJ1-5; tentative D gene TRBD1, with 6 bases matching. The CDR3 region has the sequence CAISAAGDNQPQHF. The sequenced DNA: TGTGCCATCAGTGCTGCAGGGGACAATCAGCCCCAGCATTTT.